This entry concerns a single TCR beta chain. V was shortened by 1 base and J by 3 bases, with 10 bases between the two germline ends. Per the germline V gene, CDR1 is SEHNR and CDR2 is FQNEAQ (reference sequence). This CDR3 contains 14 residues. In the original analysis: Amplification with reference gene primers provided the estimates of nucleated cell counts. Sequenced by immunoSEQ multiplex PCR; TCRdb stores in-frame clones only, minus some. The V and J calls and clone size come from that table; D and trimming were worked out from the DNA. The sample lists 170,000 or so clones, approximately 86% occurring once. These data are taken from a study of blood T cell repertoires in COVID-19. Study overall: Nucleic acid was either cDNA or gDNA, and it came from T cells, B-cell-depleted T cells, or PBMCs.

Sequenced: peripheral blood. V and J are TRBV7-9 and TRBJ2-7, with unresolved D. The clonotype comes from a man between 60 and 75 years old with COVID-19, enrolled during active disease. The DNA of the CDR3 is TGTGCCAGCAGCTTAGGCAGTAAGTTCTACGAGCAGTACTTC. The encoded protein is CASSLGSKFYEQYF.